This record looks at one TCR beta chain sequence and its context. This entry is derived from a study of blood T cell repertoires in COVID-19. From germline, CDR1 is WNHNN and CDR2 SYGVQD (reference sequence). This CDR3 has 14 amino acids. V was clipped by 5 bases and J by 6 bases, with 14 bases between them. Under the authors' procedure: From reference gene primer amplification, estimates of nucleated cell counts were derived. Sequencing was performed with immunoSEQ multiplex PCR; in TCRdb, only in-frame clones are kept and a portion is missing. That table furnishes V, J and clone size, whereas the DNA furnished D and trimming. The sample lists nearly 250,000 clones; roughly 86% were seen once.

The genes are TRBV10-1 and TRBJ1-5; weak D call: TRBD1 (5 bases). This TCR came from a woman older than 75 with COVID-19, enrolled during active disease. Sequencing was performed on peripheral blood. CDR3 protein: CASSNEVGAQPQHF. The CDR3 DNA reads as TGCGCCAGCAGTAATGAAGTAGGGGCTCAGCCCCAGCATTTT.